In this sample, the clone carrying this TCR beta chain turned up many times. Its antigen is not known. With 10-nucleotide random UMIs, 5'RACE was used to make the cDNA. TCRdb independently ran MiXCR on the 5' RACE reads; one entry per CDR3 protein. Here the sample spans tens of thousands of distinct CDR3 sequences, 3% to 4% being singletons. This specimen comes from a study of neurological immune-mediated disorders. Overall study findings and caveats: The most TCR clonal expansion was seen in HTLV-1-associated myelopathy, and the least was seen in multiple sclerosis, which fell below healthy controls. No expanded-clone CDR3 amino acid sequence recurred across subjects, suggesting private TCR-beta repertoires.

PBMCs numbering 2 million and stored at -80 C yielded the unsorted libraries. V was shortened by 2 bases and J by 3 bases, with 7 bases between the two germline ends. This CDR3 is 13 amino acids long. Germline V lookup: CDR1 LGHDT, CDR2 YNNKEL (reference sequence). The V call is TRBV3-1, the J call TRBJ1-1; D is unclear. The sample comprised PBMCs. This receptor was obtained from a woman in her 50s with multiple sclerosis. The CDR3 loop reads CASSQLGDTEAFF. DNA of the CDR3: TGTGCCAGCAGCCAACTGGGAGACACTGAAGCTTTCTTT.